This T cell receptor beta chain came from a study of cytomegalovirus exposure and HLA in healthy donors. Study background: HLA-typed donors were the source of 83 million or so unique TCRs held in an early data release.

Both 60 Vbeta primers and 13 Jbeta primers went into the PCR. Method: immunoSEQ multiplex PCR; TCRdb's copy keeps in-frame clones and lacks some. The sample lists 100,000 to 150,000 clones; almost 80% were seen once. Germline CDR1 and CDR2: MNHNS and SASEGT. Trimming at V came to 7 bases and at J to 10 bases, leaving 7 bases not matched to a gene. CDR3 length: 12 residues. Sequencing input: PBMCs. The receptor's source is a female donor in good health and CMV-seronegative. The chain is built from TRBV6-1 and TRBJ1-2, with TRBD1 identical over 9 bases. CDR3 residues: CASTGTGLDYTF. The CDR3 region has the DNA TGTGCCAGCACTGGGACAGGGTTGGACTACACCTTC.